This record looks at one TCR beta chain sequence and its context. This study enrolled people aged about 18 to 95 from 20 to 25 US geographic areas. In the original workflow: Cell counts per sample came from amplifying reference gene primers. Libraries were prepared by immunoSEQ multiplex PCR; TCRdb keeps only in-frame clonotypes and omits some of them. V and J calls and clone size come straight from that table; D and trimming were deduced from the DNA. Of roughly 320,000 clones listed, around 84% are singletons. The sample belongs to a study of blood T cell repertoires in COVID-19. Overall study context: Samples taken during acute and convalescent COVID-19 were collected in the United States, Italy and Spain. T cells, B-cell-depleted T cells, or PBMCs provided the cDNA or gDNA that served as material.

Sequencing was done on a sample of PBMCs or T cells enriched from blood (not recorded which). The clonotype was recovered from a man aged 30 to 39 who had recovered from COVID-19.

The CDR3 bases are TGCGCCAGCAGCTTGGGCGGGACGAGAGTATCCTACGAGCAGTACTTC. It translates to CASSLGGTRVSYEQYF. The J gene is TRBJ2-7, the V gene TRBV5-1; D may be TRBD2 (6 bases). CDR1 is SGHRS, CDR2 YFSETQ, per germline. There are 16 residues in the CDR3. V lost 0 bases, J lost 1 base, and 14 bases lay in between. The complete variable domain, with remaining parts taken from reference TRBV5-1 and TRBJ2-7, reads KAGVTQTPRYLIKTRGQQVTLSCSPISGHRSVSWYQQTPGQGLQFLFEYFSETQRNKGNFPGRFSGRQFSNSRSEMNVSTLELGDSALYLCASSLGGTRVSYEQYFGPGTRLTVT.